The 9 T cell receptor beta chains below were found in one sample sequenced in a study of T cell responses to AZD1222 COVID-19 vaccine. Clones were read by immunoSEQ multiplex PCR, and TCRdb kept only the in-frame ones, dropping some. This sample carries 130,000 to 150,000 clones, roughly 91% of them seen once, and the ten largest clones take approximately 2.1%. Sequencing used peripheral blood, obtained on day 0 of AZD1222 vaccination. These receptors were taken from an adult in good health.

This clone appeared once. V and J are TRBV5-1 and TRBJ2-1; D call uncertain. The CDR3 spans 14 residues. CDR1 SGHRS and CDR2 YFSETQ come from the germline V gene. Trimming cost V 7 bases and J 2 bases, with 13 bases left between them. CDR3 sequence: CASSGEGPYNEQFF. CDR3 DNA sequence: TGCGCCAGCTCTGGGGAAGGGCCCTACAATGAGCAGTTCTTC.

J is TRBJ1-2 and V is TRBV5-1; TRBD1 aligns across 9 bases. CDR1 SGHRS and CDR2 YFSETQ come from the germline V gene. V trimming: 4 bases; J trimming: 6 bases; junction bases outside the gene matches: 4. The CDR3 is 13 residues long. CDR3: CASSRDRVDGYTF. The CDR3 DNA is TGCGCCAGCAGCCGGGACAGGGTTGATGGCTACACCTTC.

The V call is TRBV6-1, the J call TRBJ1-2; D not certain. From germline, CDR1 is MNHNS and CDR2 SASEGT. CDR3 length: 14 residues. Trimming pared 3 bases from V and 4 bases from J, leaving 12 bases between. CDR3 sequence reads: CASSDIRQRYGYTF. The CDR3 nucleotides are TGTGCCAGCAGTGACATTAGACAACGCTATGGCTACACCTTC.

The V gene is TRBV24-1, the J gene TRBJ1-5, with D maybe TRBD1 (5 bases). CDR1 is KGHDR and CDR2 is SFDVKD in the germline V gene. This CDR3 is 19 amino acids long. Trimming took 4 bases from V and 2 from J, leaving 23 bases between them. CDR3 in amino acids: CATSDHGTDRGAGNQPQHF. The CDR3 nucleotides are TGTGCCACCAGTGACCATGGGACGGACCGAGGAGCGGGCAATCAGCCCCAGCATTTT.

The chain carries TRBV6-6 and TRBJ1-2; D may be TRBD1 (6 bases). The length of the CDR3 is 12 residues. Germline loops: CDR1 MNHNY, CDR2 SVGAGI (reference sequence). Trimming left V 6 bases short and J 4 bases short, with 9 bases between. CDR3 in DNA: TGTGCCAGCAGGGACAGTGGCTATGGCTACACCTTC. Amino acids: CASRDSGYGYTF.

The chain employs TRBV6-5 and TRBJ1-1; D ambiguous. Trimming removed 6 bases from V and 4 bases from J, with 12 bases in between. Germline CDR1 reads MNHEY; CDR2 reads SVGAGI. The CDR3 has 13 residues. The DNA for the CDR3 is TGTGCCAGCAGGATCGCGGGGTCCACTGAAGCTTTCTTT. Its translation is CASRIAGSTEAFF.

The chain joins TRBV6-5 to TRBJ1-5; D is unresolved. Germline lookup yields CDR1 MNHEY and CDR2 SVGAGI. This CDR3 comprises 15 residues. Trimming took off 10 bases at V and 4 bases at J, with 20 bases between the two ends. CDR3 coding DNA: TGTGCCACCAGGAACGGACCGGTCGGTAATCAGCCCCAGCATTTT. The encoded protein is CATRNGPVGNQPQHF.

V usage is TRBV4-1 and J usage is TRBJ1-4; 8 bases are shared with TRBD1. Germline CDR1 is MGHRA and CDR2 is YSYEKL. CDR3 length equals 16 residues. Germline trimming cut 1 base from V and 8 bases from J; bases unmatched to any gene: 9. The DNA of the CDR3 is TGCGCCAGCAGCCAAGGTCGACAGGGGCCTAGGGAAAAACTGTTTTTT. It is translated as CASSQGRQGPREKLFF.

The J gene is TRBJ1-4, the V gene TRBV5-1; possible D gene TRBD1, 5 bases. This CDR3 is 15 amino acids long. Germline CDR1 SGHRS, CDR2 YFSETQ. V lost 4 bases, J lost 5 bases, and 15 bases lay in between. CDR3 loop: CASSTQGLPNEKLFF. The CDR3 nucleotides are TGCGCCAGCAGCACCCAGGGCCTCCCAAATGAAAAACTGTTTTTT.